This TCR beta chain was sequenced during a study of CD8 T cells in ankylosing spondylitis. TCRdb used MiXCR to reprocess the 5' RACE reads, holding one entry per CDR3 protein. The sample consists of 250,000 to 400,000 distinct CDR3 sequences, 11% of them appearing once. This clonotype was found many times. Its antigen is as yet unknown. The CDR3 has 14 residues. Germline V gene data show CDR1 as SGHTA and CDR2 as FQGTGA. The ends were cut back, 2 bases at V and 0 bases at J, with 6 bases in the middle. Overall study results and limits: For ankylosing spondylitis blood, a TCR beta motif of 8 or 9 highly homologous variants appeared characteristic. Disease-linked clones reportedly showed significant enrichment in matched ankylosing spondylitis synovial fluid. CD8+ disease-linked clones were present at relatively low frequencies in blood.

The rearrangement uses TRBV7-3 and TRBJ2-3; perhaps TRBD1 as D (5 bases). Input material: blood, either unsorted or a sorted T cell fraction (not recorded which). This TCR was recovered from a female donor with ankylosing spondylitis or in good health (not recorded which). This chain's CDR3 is CASSLGASTDTQYF. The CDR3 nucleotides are TGTGCCAGCAGCTTAGGGGCTAGCACAGATACGCAGTATTTT.